This T cell receptor beta chain stems from a study of blood T cell repertoires in COVID-19. Study-level background: Acute and convalescent COVID-19 samples came from the United States, Italy and Spain. From T cells, B-cell-depleted T cells, or PBMCs came the material, which was cDNA or gDNA.

V shed 4 bases, J shed 3 bases, and the junction held 9 bases outside the gene matches. The germline CDR1 and CDR2 sequences are LNHDA and SQIVND (reference sequence). This CDR3 spans 17 amino acids. Under the authors' procedure: From reference gene primer amplification, estimates of nucleated cell counts were derived. This table comes from immunoSEQ multiplex PCR, and its TCRdb copy is limited to in-frame clones, with some not included. That table is the source of V, J and clone size, and D and trimming were worked out from the DNA. Of approximately 200,000 clones in the sample, about four fifths were seen once.

The TCR originated in a woman older than 75 with acute or convalescent COVID-19. J is TRBJ2-4 and V is TRBV19; 10 bases line up with TRBD2. Specimen: peripheral blood. CDR3 in amino acids: CASSTPLAGVDKNIQYF. In DNA, the CDR3 is TGTGCCAGTAGTACCCCCCTAGCGGGAGTCGACAAAAACATTCAGTACTTC.